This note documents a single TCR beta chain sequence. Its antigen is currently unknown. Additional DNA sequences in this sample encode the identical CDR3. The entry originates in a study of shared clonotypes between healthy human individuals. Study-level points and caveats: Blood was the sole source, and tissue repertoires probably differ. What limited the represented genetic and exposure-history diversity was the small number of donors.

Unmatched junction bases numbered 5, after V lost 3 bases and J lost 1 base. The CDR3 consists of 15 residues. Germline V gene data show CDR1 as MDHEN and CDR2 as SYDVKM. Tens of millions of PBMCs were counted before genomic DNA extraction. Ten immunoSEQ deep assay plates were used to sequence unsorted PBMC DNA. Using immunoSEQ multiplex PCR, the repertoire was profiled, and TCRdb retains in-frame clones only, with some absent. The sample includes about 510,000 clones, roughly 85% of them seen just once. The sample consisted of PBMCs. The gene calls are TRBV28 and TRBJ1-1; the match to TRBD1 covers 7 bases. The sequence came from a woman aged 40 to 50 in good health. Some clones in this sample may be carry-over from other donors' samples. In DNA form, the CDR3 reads TGTGCCAGCAGTTTCTCCGGGACAGAGAACACTGAAGCTTTCTTT. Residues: CASSFSGTENTEAFF.